The sequence of this T cell receptor beta chain was determined in a study of radiation and T cells in renal cell carcinoma. Using immunoSEQ multiplex PCR, the repertoire was profiled, and TCRdb retains in-frame clones only, with some absent. The sample contains about 76,000 clones, 89% of which appear only once. Notes on this clone: What it binds is not known.

Study outcomes and limitations: Top tumor clonotypes rose in blood 2 weeks post-radiation, then contracted.

Time point noted: blood 4 weeks post-SBRT, at nephrectomy. Regarding treatment: 15 Gy SBRT to primary tumor, nephrectomy 4 weeks later. Germline trimming cut 4 bases from V and 2 bases from J; bases unmatched to any gene: 1. The CDR3 covers 15 residues. The germline V gene encodes CDR1 MNHEY and CDR2 SVGAGI. This receptor was obtained from a woman in her 70s with renal cell carcinoma. The rearrangement links TRBV6-5 to TRBJ2-1, with 11 nucleotides matching TRBD1. Sequenced here: blood, sampled from a patient whose treatment included radiotherapy and nephrectomy. The CDR3 is CASSSDRGPYNEQFF. The CDR3 DNA is TGTGCCAGCAGTTCGGACAGGGGGCCCTACAATGAGCAGTTCTTC.